Listed below are T cell receptor beta chains from one sample, sequenced in a study of blood T cell repertoires in COVID-19. Sequencing used immunoSEQ multiplex PCR; TCRdb keeps in-frame clones, though not all of them. The profile covers about 430,000 clones, with about 88% appearing a single time and 1.2% to 1.5% taken by the ten largest. The specimen was PBMCs or T cells enriched from blood (not recorded which). The receptors here all came from a woman between 18 and 30 years old who had been exposed to COVID-19. CDR3s include the opening cysteine and the closing phenylalanine or tryptophan. D genes are given only for firm matches. For some rows the clone size is stated as once, few or many, or as a class when expanded; others skip it.

J: TRBJ1-5
size: .
V: TRBV4-3
D: .
CDR3: CASSQDRGGQPQHF
DNA: TGCGCCAGCAGCCAAGACAGGGGTGGCCAGCCCCAGCATTTT

J: TRBJ2-7
size: .
V: TRBV18
D: .
CDR3: CASSTGVVVRSEQYF
DNA: TGTGCCAGCTCGACGGGGGTGGTGGTTCGTTCCGAGCAGTACTTC

J: TRBJ1-2
size: once
V: TRBV20-1
D: .
CDR3: CSATKEAGYTF
DNA: TGCAGTGCTACTAAGGAGGCTGGCTACACCTTC

J: TRBJ1-2
size: once
V: TRBV11-2
D: .
CDR3: CASSLRGGRLNYGYTF
DNA: TGTGCCAGCAGCTTAAGGGGGGGGAGACTTAACTATGGCTACACCTTC

J: TRBJ2-5
size: .
V: TRBV13
D: .
CDR3: CASSSTQGLQETQYF
DNA: TGTGCCAGCAGTTCTACCCAGGGGCTCCAAGAGACCCAGTACTTC

J: TRBJ1-6
size: .
V: TRBV28
D: TRBD1
CDR3: CASSSPDRPDSPLHF
DNA: TGTGCCAGCAGTTCACCGGACAGGCCGGATTCACCCCTCCACTTT

J: TRBJ2-5
size: .
V: TRBV19
D: .
CDR3: CASSIVGDEAQYF
DNA: TGTGCCAGTAGTATCGTCGGTGACGAGGCCCAGTACTTC

J: TRBJ1-2
size: few
V: TRBV27
D: TRBD1
CDR3: CASSLSLRGLNGYTF
DNA: TGTGCCAGCAGTTTATCTCTCAGGGGGCTGAATGGCTACACCTTC

J: TRBJ2-1
size: .
V: TRBV6-5
D: .
CDR3: CASHSRSSYNEQFF
DNA: TGTGCCAGCCATAGTCGGAGCTCCTACAATGAGCAGTTCTTC

J: TRBJ1-1
size: .
V: TRBV19
D: .
CDR3: CASRASGGTEAFF
DNA: TGTGCCAGTAGAGCCAGCGGAGGGACTGAAGCTTTCTTT

J: TRBJ2-7
size: .
V: TRBV11-2
D: .
CDR3: CASTYSQGSYEQYF
DNA: TGTGCCAGCACCTACTCCCAGGGTTCCTACGAGCAGTACTTC

J: TRBJ2-5
size: .
V: TRBV19
D: TRBD2
CDR3: CASSIDAPHLAGVKTQYF
DNA: TGTGCCAGTAGTATAGACGCCCCCCATCTAGCGGGGGTAAAGACCCAGTACTTC

J: TRBJ1-5
size: .
V: TRBV6-5
D: .
CDR3: CASSYRTDSNQPQHF
DNA: TGTGCCAGCAGTTACCGGACAGACAGCAATCAGCCCCAGCATTTT

J: TRBJ2-1
size: .
V: TRBV28
D: TRBD2
CDR3: CASSSGTSGSLGNNEQFF
DNA: TGTGCCAGCAGCTCCGGGACTAGCGGGTCCTTGGGCAACAATGAGCAGTTCTTC

J: TRBJ2-1
size: .
V: TRBV19
D: .
CDR3: CASTTSNEQFF
DNA: TGTGCCAGTACAACTAGCAATGAGCAGTTCTTC

J: TRBJ1-2
size: few
V: TRBV7-2
D: TRBD1
CDR3: CASSLGTGESDGYTF
DNA: TGTGCCAGCAGCCTTGGAACAGGGGAAAGCGATGGCTACACCTTC

J: TRBJ2-7
size: .
V: TRBV28
D: .
CDR3: CASSPWRAVTYEQYF
DNA: TGTGCCAGCAGCCCGTGGCGGGCAGTAACCTACGAGCAGTACTTC

J: TRBJ1-5
size: .
V: TRBV27
D: TRBD1
CDR3: CASSLYRGGNQPQHF
DNA: TGTGCCAGCAGTTTATACAGGGGAGGCAATCAGCCCCAGCATTTT

J: TRBJ1-2
size: few
V: TRBV28
D: TRBD1
CDR3: CASSLGQGYGYTF
DNA: TGTGCCAGCAGTTTAGGACAGGGCTATGGCTACACCTTC

J: TRBJ1-2
size: .
V: TRBV6-7
D: .
CDR3: CASSHETDSIIYGYTF
DNA: TGTGCCAGCAGCCATGAAACGGACAGTATAATCTATGGCTACACCTTC

J: TRBJ2-7
size: .
V: TRBV18
D: TRBD2
CDR3: CASSPGGEKAYEQYF
DNA: TGTGCCAGCTCACCAGGGGGGGAGAAGGCCTACGAGCAGTACTTC

J: TRBJ2-5
size: .
V: TRBV7-9
D: .
CDR3: CASSQPQGYRETQYF
DNA: TGTGCCAGCAGCCAGCCTCAGGGGTACAGAGAGACCCAGTACTTC

J: TRBJ1-2
size: .
V: TRBV7-2
D: .
CDR3: CASSLTSQGSGYTF
DNA: TGTGCCAGCAGCTTGACATCTCAGGGTTCTGGCTACACCTTC

J: TRBJ1-5
size: .
V: TRBV28
D: .
CDR3: CASSLMEKGNQPQHF
DNA: TGTGCCAGCAGTTTAATGGAGAAAGGCAATCAGCCCCAGCATTTT

J: TRBJ1-6
size: .
V: TRBV18
D: .
CDR3: CASSPTRGKWDSPLHF
DNA: TGTGCCAGCTCTCCGACGAGGGGGAAGTGGGATTCACCCCTCCACTTT

J: TRBJ2-7
size: .
V: TRBV7-4
D: .
CDR3: CASSLSERTIYEQYF
DNA: TGTGCCAGCAGCTTATCTGAGAGGACTATCTACGAGCAGTACTTC

J: TRBJ1-2
size: .
V: TRBV6-5
D: TRBD1
CDR3: CASSIGGANYGYTF
DNA: TGTGCCAGCAGTATAGGGGGCGCGAACTATGGCTACACCTTC

J: TRBJ1-5
size: .
V: TRBV3-1/TRBV3-2
D: .
CDR3: CASSQAGLGQLDQPQHF
DNA: TGTGCCAGCAGCCAAGCTGGTCTAGGACAGTTAGATCAGCCCCAGCATTTT

J: TRBJ2-1
size: .
V: TRBV14
D: TRBD2
CDR3: CASSQEGGLAGGSSYNEQFF
DNA: TGTGCCAGCAGCCAAGAGGGTGGACTAGCGGGAGGGAGCTCCTACAATGAGCAGTTCTTC

J: TRBJ1-4
size: .
V: TRBV6-5
D: .
CDR3: CASSYGQSNEKLFF
DNA: TGTGCCAGCAGTTACGGGCAGAGCAATGAAAAACTGTTTTTT

J: TRBJ2-2
size: .
V: TRBV2
D: TRBD1
CDR3: CASNMRQGGSGELFF
DNA: TGTGCCAGCAACATGAGACAGGGGGGGTCCGGGGAGCTGTTTTTT

J: TRBJ2-7
size: once
V: TRBV18
D: TRBD1
CDR3: CASSEQGRGYEQYF
DNA: TGTGCCAGCTCAGAACAGGGGCGAGGGTACGAGCAGTACTTC

J: TRBJ1-1
size: .
V: TRBV5-1
D: TRBD1
CDR3: CASSFTGGLLLDTEAFF
DNA: TGCGCCAGCAGCTTTACAGGGGGCCTTCTTTTGGACACTGAAGCTTTCTTT

J: TRBJ1-2
size: .
V: TRBV10-3
D: TRBD1
CDR3: CAISDGTEIYYGYTF
DNA: TGTGCCATCAGTGACGGGACAGAAATTTACTATGGCTACACCTTC

J: TRBJ1-4
size: .
V: TRBV18
D: .
CDR3: CASSPINEKLFF
DNA: TGTGCCAGCTCACCCATTAATGAAAAACTGTTTTTT

J: TRBJ2-4
size: .
V: TRBV11-2
D: .
CDR3: CASSPRRGILKNIQYF
DNA: TGTGCCAGCAGCCCTCGGAGAGGGATCCTCAAAAACATTCAGTACTTC